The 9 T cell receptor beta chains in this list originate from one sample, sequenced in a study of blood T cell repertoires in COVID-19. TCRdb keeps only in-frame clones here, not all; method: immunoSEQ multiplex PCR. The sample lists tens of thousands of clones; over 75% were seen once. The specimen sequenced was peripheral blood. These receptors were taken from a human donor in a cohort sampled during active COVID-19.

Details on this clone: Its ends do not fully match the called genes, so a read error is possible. The CDR3 DNA follows: TGCGCCAGCAGCCAAGATCGGGGACTAGTCAGGCATTTT. Its translation is CASSQDRGLVRHF. V usage is TRBV4-3 and J usage is TRBJ2-3; 8 nucleotides line up with TRBD2. There are 13 residues in the CDR3. Germline CDR1 LGHNA, CDR2 YSLEER.

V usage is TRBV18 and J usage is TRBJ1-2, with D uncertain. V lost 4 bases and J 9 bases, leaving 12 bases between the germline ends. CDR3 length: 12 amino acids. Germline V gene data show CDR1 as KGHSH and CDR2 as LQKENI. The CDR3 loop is CASSLQRDSYTF. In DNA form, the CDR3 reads TGTGCCAGCTCACTTCAGAGGGATAGCTACACCTTC. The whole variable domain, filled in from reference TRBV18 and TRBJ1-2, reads NAGVMQNPRHLVRRRGQEARLRCSPMKGHSHVYWYRQLPEEGLKFMVYLQKENIIDESGMPKERFSAEFPKEGPSILRIQQVVRGDSAAYFCASSLQRDSYTFGSGTRLTVV.

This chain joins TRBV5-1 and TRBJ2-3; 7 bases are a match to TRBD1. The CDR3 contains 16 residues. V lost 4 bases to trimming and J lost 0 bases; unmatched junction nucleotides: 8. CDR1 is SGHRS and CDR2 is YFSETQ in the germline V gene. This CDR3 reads CASSRPPGQSTDTQYF. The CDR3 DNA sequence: TGCGCCAGCAGCCGACCACCGGGACAGAGCACAGATACGCAGTATTTT. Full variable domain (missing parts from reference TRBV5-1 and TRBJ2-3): KAGVTQTPRYLIKTRGQQVTLSCSPISGHRSVSWYQQTPGQGLQFLFEYFSETQRNKGNFPGRFSGRQFSNSRSEMNVSTLELGDSALYLCASSRPPGQSTDTQYFGPGTRLTVL.

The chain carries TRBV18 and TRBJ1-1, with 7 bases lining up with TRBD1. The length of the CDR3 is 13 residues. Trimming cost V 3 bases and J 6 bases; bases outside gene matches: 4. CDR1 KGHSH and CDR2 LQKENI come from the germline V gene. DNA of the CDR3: TGTGCCAGCTCACCCGCAGGGGGTGCTGAAGCTTTCTTT. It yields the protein CASSPAGGAEAFF.

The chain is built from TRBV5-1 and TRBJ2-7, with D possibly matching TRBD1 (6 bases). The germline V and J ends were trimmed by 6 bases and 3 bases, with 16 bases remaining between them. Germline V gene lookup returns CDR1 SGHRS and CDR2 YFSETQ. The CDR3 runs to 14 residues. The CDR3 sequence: CASTQGYGHYEQYF. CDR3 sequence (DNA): TGCGCCAGCACACAGGGTTATGGACACTACGAGCAGTACTTC.

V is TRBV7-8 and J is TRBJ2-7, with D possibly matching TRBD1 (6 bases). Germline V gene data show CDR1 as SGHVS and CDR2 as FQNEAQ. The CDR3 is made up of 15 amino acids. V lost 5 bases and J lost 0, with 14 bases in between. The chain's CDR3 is CASSILGQNSYEQYF. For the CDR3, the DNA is TGTGCCAGCAGCATCCTCGGACAGAACTCCTACGAGCAGTACTTC.

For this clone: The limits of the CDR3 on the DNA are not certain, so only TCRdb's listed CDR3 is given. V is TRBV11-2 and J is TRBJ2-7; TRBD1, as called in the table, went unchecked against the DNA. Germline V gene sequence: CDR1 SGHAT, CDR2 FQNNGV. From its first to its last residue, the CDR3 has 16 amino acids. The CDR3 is CASSLKSFGTGARSYF.

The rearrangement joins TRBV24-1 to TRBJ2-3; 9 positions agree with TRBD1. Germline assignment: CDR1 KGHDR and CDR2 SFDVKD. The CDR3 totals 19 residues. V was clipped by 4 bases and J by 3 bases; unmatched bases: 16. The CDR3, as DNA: TGTGCCACCAGTGACTCATCCAAGGGGGGACAGGGTGTAACAGATACGCAGTATTTT. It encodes CATSDSSKGGQGVTDTQYF.

The CDR3 protein is CASSLGGQIYEQYF. CDR3 sequence (DNA): TGTGCCAGCAGCTTAGGGGGACAGATCTACGAGCAGTACTTC. The chain uses TRBV7-2 and TRBJ2-7; 7 bases match TRBD1. The CDR3 spans 14 residues. CDR1 is SGHTA and CDR2 is FQGNSA in the germline V gene. The trim removed 1 base at V and 3 bases at J, leaving 3 bases unmatched.